This passage covers 4 T cell receptor beta chains from one sample sequenced in a study of response to subunit inactivated influenza vaccine. TCRdb independently ran MiXCR on the RT-PCR reads; one entry per CDR3 protein. The sample has approximately 490,000 distinct CDR3 sequences, about 7.2% seen once. The sample was PBMCs from blood, taken roughly 24 months after vaccination. These receptors were obtained from a man aged 45-69 years who received an inactivated influenza vaccine.

This clonotype has a single count. The J gene is TRBJ1-1, the V gene TRBV7-8, with 7 bases aligning to TRBD1. The germline CDR1 and CDR2 sequences are SGHVS and FQNEAQ. V was clipped by 5 bases and J by 0 bases; unmatched bases: 6. CDR3 size: 15 residues. CDR3 residues: CASSPKTGLNTEAFF. CDR3 in DNA: TGTGCCAGCAGCCCGAAGACAGGGCTGAACACTGAAGCTTTCTTT.

This clonotype was seen ten or more times. The J gene is TRBJ1-2, the V gene TRBV3-1, with TRBD1 as a possible D gene (6 bases). The CDR3 runs 14 residues. Germline assignment: CDR1 LGHDT and CDR2 YNNKEL (reference sequence). The germline V and J ends were trimmed by 4 bases and 8 bases, with 17 bases remaining between them. The CDR3 DNA sequence: TGTGCCAGCAGCCCCCGACAGGAGTCGGGGGGCTACACCTTC. Its translation is CASSPRQESGGYTF.

This clonotype turned up a few times. The chain joins TRBV20-1 to TRBJ1-4, with a possible D match to TRBD1 (6 bases). The V gene's germline CDR1 is DFQATT and CDR2 SNEGSKA (reference sequence). Trimming cost V 6 bases and J 5 bases, with 13 bases left between them. There are 13 residues in the CDR3. The CDR3 nucleotides are TGCAGTGCGCGGGACAATTGGAATGAAAAACTGTTTTTT. This sequence encodes CSARDNWNEKLFF.

The gene calls are TRBV14 and TRBJ2-3; D may be TRBD2 (5 bases). The CDR3 runs 13 residues. The V and J ends lost 0 bases and 11 bases respectively, with 12 bases between them. Germline loops: CDR1 SGHDN, CDR2 FVKESK. CDR3 coding DNA: TGTGCCAGCAGCCAAGATCCGGGAAACGGGCAGTATTTT. This translates into CASSQDPGNGQYF.